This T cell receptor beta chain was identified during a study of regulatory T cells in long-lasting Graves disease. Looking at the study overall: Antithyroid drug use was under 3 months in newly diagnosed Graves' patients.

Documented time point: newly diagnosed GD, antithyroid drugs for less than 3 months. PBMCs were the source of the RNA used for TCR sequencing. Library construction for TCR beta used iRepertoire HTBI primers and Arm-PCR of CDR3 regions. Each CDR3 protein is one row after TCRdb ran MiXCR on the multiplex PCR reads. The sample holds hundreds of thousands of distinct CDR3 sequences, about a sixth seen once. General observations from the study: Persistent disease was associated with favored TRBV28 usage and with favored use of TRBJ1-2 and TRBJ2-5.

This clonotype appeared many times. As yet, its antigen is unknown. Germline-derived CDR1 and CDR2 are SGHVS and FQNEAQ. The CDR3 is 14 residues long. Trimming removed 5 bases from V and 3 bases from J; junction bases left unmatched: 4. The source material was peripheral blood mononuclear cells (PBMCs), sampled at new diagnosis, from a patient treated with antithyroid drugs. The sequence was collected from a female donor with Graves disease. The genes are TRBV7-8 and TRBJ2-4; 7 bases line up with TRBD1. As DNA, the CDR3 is TGTGCCAGCAGCCAGGGGGTTGACAAAAACATTCAGTACTTC. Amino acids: CASSQGVDKNIQYF.